Reported below is one T cell receptor beta chain. The data were obtained in a study of T cells in Graves' hyperthyroidism and ophthalmopathy. CDR3 length: 16 residues. CDR1 MDHEN and CDR2 SYDVKM come from the germline V gene. V was pared by 6 bases and J by 0 bases, with 15 bases between. Researchers took RNA transcripts and amplified the TCR beta CDR3 regions from them. The TCR CDR3 first-round RT-PCR relied on the HTBI primer set. TCRdb recomputed calls from the multiplex PCR reads with MiXCR, one row per CDR3 protein. The top ten clones hold less than 30% of a sample with some 550,000 distinct CDR3 sequences, around 20% of them seen once. Exclusion criteria comprised uncontrolled infection, other autoimmune disease, pregnancy or lactation.

The TCR was taken from a man aged 18-30 years with Graves' hyperthyroidism. The sample comprised blood. The chain has TRBV28 and TRBJ2-4; TRBD1 is a possible D gene (6 bases). CDR3 sequence: CASSWTVRLAKNIQYF. The CDR3, as DNA: TGTGCCAGCAGCTGGACAGTAAGACTAGCCAAAAACATTCAGTACTTC.